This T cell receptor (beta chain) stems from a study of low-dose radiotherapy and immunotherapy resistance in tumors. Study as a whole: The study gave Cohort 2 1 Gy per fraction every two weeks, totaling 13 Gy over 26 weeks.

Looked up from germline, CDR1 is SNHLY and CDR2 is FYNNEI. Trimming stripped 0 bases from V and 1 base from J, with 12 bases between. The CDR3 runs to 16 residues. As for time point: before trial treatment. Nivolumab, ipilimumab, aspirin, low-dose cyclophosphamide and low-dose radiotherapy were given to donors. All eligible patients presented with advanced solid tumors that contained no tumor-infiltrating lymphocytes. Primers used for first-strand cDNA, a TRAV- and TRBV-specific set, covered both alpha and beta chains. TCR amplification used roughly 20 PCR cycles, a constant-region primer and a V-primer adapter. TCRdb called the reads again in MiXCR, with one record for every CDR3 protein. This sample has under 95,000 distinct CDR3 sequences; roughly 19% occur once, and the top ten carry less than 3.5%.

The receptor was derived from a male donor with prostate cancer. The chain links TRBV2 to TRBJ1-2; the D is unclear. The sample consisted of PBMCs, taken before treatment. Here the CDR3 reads CASSEAGPRVNYGYTF. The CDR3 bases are TGTGCCAGCAGTGAAGCTGGACCCAGAGTTAACTATGGCTACACCTTC. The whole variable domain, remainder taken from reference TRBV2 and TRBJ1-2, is EPEVTQTPSHQVTQMGQEVILRCVPISNHLYFYWYRQILGQKVEFLVSFYNNEISEKSEIFDDQFSVERPDGSNFTLKIRSTKLEDSAMYFCASSEAGPRVNYGYTFGSGTRLTVV.